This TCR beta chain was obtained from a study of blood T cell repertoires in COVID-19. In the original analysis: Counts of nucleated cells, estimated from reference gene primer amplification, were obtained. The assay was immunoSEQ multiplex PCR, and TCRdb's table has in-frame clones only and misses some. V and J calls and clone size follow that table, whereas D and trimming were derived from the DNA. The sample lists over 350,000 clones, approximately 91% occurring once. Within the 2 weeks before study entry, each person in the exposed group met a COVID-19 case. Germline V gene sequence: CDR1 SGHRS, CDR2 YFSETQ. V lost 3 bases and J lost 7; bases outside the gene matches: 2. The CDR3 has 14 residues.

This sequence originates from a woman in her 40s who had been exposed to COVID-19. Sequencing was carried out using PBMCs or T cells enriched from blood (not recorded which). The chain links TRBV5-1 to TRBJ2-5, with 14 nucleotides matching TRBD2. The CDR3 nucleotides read TGCGCCAGCAGCTACGGACTAGCGGGGGGGACCCAGTACTTC. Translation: CASSYGLAGGTQYF.